Included here is one T cell receptor (beta chain) sequence, with context. Its target is not known. The sample originates from a study of shared clonotypes between healthy human individuals. Study findings and constraints: Clonotype sharing levels among donors were expected to vary with sequencing depth.

Produced via immunoSEQ multiplex PCR; TCRdb's table is partial and in-frame only. The table includes more than 550,000 clones, about 92% detected once. The V and J ends lost 4 bases and 4 bases respectively, with 13 bases between them. Germline V gene lookup returns CDR1 SGDLS and CDR2 YYNGEE. This CDR3 spans 14 amino acids. The rearrangement links TRBV9 to TRBJ2-3; D call uncertain. The specimen was memory CD8+ T cells from PBMCs. This sample's subset: CD45RO+ cells pooled with CCR7-negative TemRA cells. The clonotype was recovered from a man aged 18 to 30 in good health. Some clones in this sample may be carry-over from other donors' samples. CDR3 in amino acids: CASSTRRGADTQYF. For the CDR3, the DNA is TGTGCCAGCAGCACCCGGAGAGGAGCAGATACGCAGTATTTT.